This T cell receptor beta chain was identified during a study of cytomegalovirus exposure and HLA in healthy donors. Study results and caveats: Rarity characterized most TCR sequences, yet some public TCRs appeared in many donors. Cytomegalovirus association was assigned to some 160 TCR beta chains.

Here immunoSEQ multiplex PCR was the method, and the copy in TCRdb shows in-frame clones only, minus some. The sample has about 75,000 clones, around four fifths seen once; the top ten hold 3%. V was shortened by 4 bases and J by 4 bases, with 15 bases between the two germline ends. The CDR3 has 14 residues. Germline-derived CDR1 and CDR2 are SGHRS and YFSETQ. This clone was detected a few times. Its antigen is unidentified. The V gene is TRBV5-1, the J gene TRBJ2-7, with D maybe TRBD2 (6 bases). This clonotype was obtained from a young man in good health and CMV-seronegative. The sequencing input was PBMCs. The CDR3 sequence is CASSPGRGVYEQYF. The CDR3 DNA follows: TGCGCCAGCAGCCCCGGGCGGGGCGTATACGAGCAGTACTTC.